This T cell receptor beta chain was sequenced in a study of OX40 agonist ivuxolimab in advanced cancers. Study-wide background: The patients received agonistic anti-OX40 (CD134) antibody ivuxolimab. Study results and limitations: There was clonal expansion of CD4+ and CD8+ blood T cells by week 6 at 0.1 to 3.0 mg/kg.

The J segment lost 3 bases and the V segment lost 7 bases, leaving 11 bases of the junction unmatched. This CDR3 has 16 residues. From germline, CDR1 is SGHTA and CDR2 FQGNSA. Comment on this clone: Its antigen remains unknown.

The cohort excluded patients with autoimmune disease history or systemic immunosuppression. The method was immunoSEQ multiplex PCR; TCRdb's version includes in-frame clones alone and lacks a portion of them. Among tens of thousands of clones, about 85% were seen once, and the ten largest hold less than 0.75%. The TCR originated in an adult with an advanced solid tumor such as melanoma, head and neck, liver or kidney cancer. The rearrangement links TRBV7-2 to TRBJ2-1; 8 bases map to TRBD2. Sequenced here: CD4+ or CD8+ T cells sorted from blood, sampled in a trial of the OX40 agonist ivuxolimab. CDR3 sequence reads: CASKIGSGGNYNEQFF. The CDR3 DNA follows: TGTGCCAGCAAAATAGGGTCGGGGGGGAACTACAATGAGCAGTTCTTC.